One sample yielded the 27 T cell receptor beta chains listed below, sequenced in a study. Tregs were sorted as CD4+CD25+CD127-/low cells. TCRdb fed the 5' RACE reads into MiXCR, producing one record per CDR3 protein. The sample consists of about 10,000 distinct CDR3 sequences, 12% to 15% of them appearing once. The sequencing input was Tregs sorted from blood. These TCRs come from a female donor with breast cancer.

The chain combines TRBV12-3 or TRBV12-4 with TRBJ1-2; TRBD1 agrees at 7 bases. V trimming: 8 bases; J trimming: 3 bases; junction bases outside the gene matches: 3. The CDR3 length is 12 residues. The CDR3 DNA follows: TGTGCCAGCGGGGGACAGCACTATGGCTACACCTTC. This sequence encodes CASGGQHYGYTF.

A remark on this clonotype: Being one base from a much bigger clone, this may be a read error. The chain links TRBV12-3 or TRBV12-4 to TRBJ2-1; D is perhaps TRBD1 or TRBD2 (6 bases each). This CDR3 spans 15 amino acids. The CDR3 DNA is TGTGCCAGCAGCCAAAGCGGAGGGGGTTACAATGAGCAGCTCTTC. This codes for CASSQSGGGYNEQLF.

This clonotype appeared a few times. It may be a read error: a sequence one base away is much more abundant. The chain is built from TRBV5-1 and TRBJ1-5; possible D gene TRBD1, 6 bases. Germline V gives CDR1 SGHRS, CDR2 YFSETQ. The germline V and J ends were trimmed by 0 bases and 1 base, with 17 bases remaining between them. The CDR3 has 18 residues. In nucleotides, the CDR3 is TGCGCCAGCAGCTTGGCCGTTACGGCAGGGGTGAGCAATCAGCCCCAGCATTTT. Its translation: CASSLAVTAGVSNQPQHF.

This clonotype appeared many times. The CDR3 DNA reads as TGTGCCAGCAGTTACTCGAAGTCTAGCGGGGGGTACAATGAGCAGTTCTTC. As protein: CASSYSKSSGGYNEQFF. The chain has TRBV6-5 and TRBJ2-1, with 11 bases that match TRBD2. V was clipped by 0 bases and J by 4 bases; unmatched bases: 5. CDR1 and CDR2 (germline): MNHEY, SVGAGI. The CDR3 contains 17 residues.

Many counts were recorded for this clonotype. The CDR3 loop is CASSLNGDEQFF. DNA of the CDR3: TGTGCCAGCAGCTTAAACGGAGATGAGCAGTTCTTC. The genes are TRBV7-3 and TRBJ2-1; D is ambiguous. This CDR3 is built from 12 residues. Germline loops: CDR1 SGHTA, CDR2 FQGTGA. V was pared by 1 base and J by 8 bases, with 6 bases between.

This clonotype was seen ten or more times. This chain joins TRBV6-2 or TRBV6-3 and TRBJ1-1, with D unresolved. Germline CDR1 is MNHEY and CDR2 is SVGEGT. V dropped 2 bases and J dropped 3 bases, with 7 bases sitting between them. This CDR3 is built from 13 residues. The CDR3 DNA sequence: TGTGCCAGCAGTTACGTACATTACACTGAAGCTTTCTTT. Translated: CASSYVHYTEAFF.

This clonotype is termed medium-sized. The V and J genes are TRBV5-1 and TRBJ2-3; 7 bases line up with TRBD1. CDR1 and CDR2 (germline): SGHRS, YFSETQ. The length of the CDR3 is 13 residues. V lost 5 bases and J lost 5; bases outside the gene matches: 5. The CDR3: CASRRDSQDTQYF. The CDR3 nucleotides are TGCGCCAGCAGACGGGACAGCCAAGATACGCAGTATTTT.

The chain recombines TRBV7-9 with TRBJ2-5; D is ambiguous. The length of the CDR3 is 17 residues. Germline assignment: CDR1 SEHNR and CDR2 FQNEAQ (reference sequence). V was shortened by 3 bases and J by 0 bases, with 17 bases between the two germline ends. The CDR3 protein is CASSFRVGWGNQETQYF. CDR3 DNA sequence: TGTGCCAGCAGCTTTCGGGTCGGTTGGGGAAACCAAGAGACCCAGTACTTC.

J is TRBJ2-7 and V is TRBV7-9; TRBD1 or TRBD2 may be the D gene (6 bases each). This CDR3 contains 13 residues. Trimming cost V 8 bases and J 5 bases, with 16 bases left between them. Germline CDR1 SEHNR, CDR2 FQNEAQ (reference sequence). CDR3 nucleotide sequence: TGTGCCAGCCGCGAAGGGGGGATCGACGAGCAGTACTTC. Translating it yields CASREGGIDEQYF.

This clonotype was detected ten times or more. The V and J genes are TRBV6-2 or TRBV6-3 and TRBJ2-1; D perhaps matches TRBD2 (6 bases). The V gene lost 6 bases and the J gene lost 7 bases, with 13 bases spanning the gap. Germline CDR1 and CDR2: MNHEY and SVGEGT. The CDR3 runs to 13 residues. The DNA of the CDR3 is TGTGCCAGCAGACCGCAGGAGGGGAATGAGCAGTTCTTC. Its translation is CASRPQEGNEQFF.

This clonotype was detected many times. V and J are TRBV5-1 and TRBJ2-5; D might be TRBD1 or TRBD2, each matching 5 bases. The CDR3 runs 18 residues. With 2 bases removed from V and 0 bases from J, the gap between germline ends came to 20 bases. CDR1 SGHRS and CDR2 YFSETQ come from the germline V gene. The CDR3 DNA sequence: TGCGCCAGCAGCTTCTCAAACTCCGGGACGGCTCACCAAGAGACCCAGTACTTC. Encoded protein: CASSFSNSGTAHQETQYF.

Sample share makes this clonotype medium-sized (0.01 to 0.1%). The chain employs TRBV6-2 or TRBV6-3 and TRBJ1-1, with TRBD1 as a possible D gene (5 bases). Germline loops: CDR1 MNHEY, CDR2 SVGEGT. V was cut by 6 bases and J by 10 bases, with 12 bases left in between. The CDR3 totals 11 residues. The CDR3 DNA reads TGTGCCAGCAGACAGGACCTCTCAGCTTTCTTT. Translated, it gives CASRQDLSAFF.

In its sample, this clonotype ranks as medium-sized. The rearrangement joins TRBV7-3 to TRBJ2-1; 11 bases fit TRBD2. CDR3 size: 18 residues. Germline assignment: CDR1 SGHTA and CDR2 FQGTGA. J was trimmed by 6 bases and V by 5 bases; bases with no gene match: 15. In nucleotides, the CDR3 is TGTGCCAGCAGCCTTTCTCCGGGACTAGCGGCATCGGGCAATGAGCAGTTCTTC. It translates to CASSLSPGLAASGNEQFF.

This clonotype is categorized as medium-sized (0.01 to 0.1%). The rearrangement uses TRBV3-1 and TRBJ2-5, with D uncertain. The CDR3 consists of 13 residues. Germline CDR1 LGHDT, CDR2 YNNKEL (reference sequence). Trimming shortened V by 4 bases and J by 3 bases, and 9 bases separated the two germline ends. The CDR3 protein is CASSLRTEETQYF. CDR3 in DNA: TGTGCCAGCAGCCTTCGAACTGAAGAGACCCAGTACTTC.

This clonotype was counted many times. The chain employs TRBV7-9 and TRBJ1-2; the D is unclear. Trimming took 0 bases from V and 6 from J, leaving 14 bases between them. The length of the CDR3 is 15 residues. Germline CDR1 and CDR2: SEHNR and FQNEAQ (reference sequence). CDR3 DNA sequence: TGTGCCAGCAGCTTAGCTTCGCGGGTTCAGGATGGCTACACCTTC. Amino acids: CASSLASRVQDGYTF.

The table lists this clonotype with many counts. This chain uses TRBV5-1 with TRBJ2-7; 8 nucleotides match TRBD1. CDR1 and CDR2 from the germline V gene are SGHRS and YFSETQ. V lost 4 bases, J lost 3 bases, and 6 bases stayed unmatched. This CDR3 region has 14 residues. CDR3 DNA: TGCGCCAGCAGCGGGACAGGATCCCACTACGAGCAGTACTTC. Its protein is CASSGTGSHYEQYF.

This clonotype was counted between two and nine times. The gene calls are TRBV5-1 and TRBJ2-2; 7 nucleotides agree with TRBD2. Per germline, CDR1 SGHRS and CDR2 YFSETQ. The CDR3 is 14 residues long. J gave up 10 bases and V 6 bases, and 12 bases lay outside the gene matches. The CDR3: CASTEGLNPPELFF. CDR3 coding DNA: TGCGCCAGCACCGAGGGACTAAATCCCCCGGAGCTGTTTTTT.

To note about this clonotype: The conserved final phenylalanine or tryptophan is absent from the CDR3, which likely points to a read error. The chain has TRBV20-1 and TRBJ2-2, with TRBD2 matching over 11 bases. Trimming took 3 bases from V and 6 from J; bases not matched to a gene: 9. Looked up from germline, CDR1 is DFQATT and CDR2 is SNEGSKA (reference sequence). This CDR3 is 16 amino acids long. The CDR3 loop reads CSARSVLAGAAGELFS. The CDR3 bases are TGCAGTGCTAGGTCGGTACTAGCGGGAGCAGCCGGGGAGCTGTTTTCT.

In this sample, this clonotype turned up many times. The chain links TRBV4-1 to TRBJ2-3; no clear D. Trimming stripped 4 bases from V and 2 bases from J, with 10 bases between. The CDR3 sequence is 14 residues long. Germline V gene data show CDR1 as MGHRA and CDR2 as YSYEKL. CDR3 loop: CASSRRHPTDTQYF. The CDR3 region has the DNA TGCGCCAGCAGCCGGAGACACCCCACAGATACGCAGTATTTT.

With respect to this clonotype: A much larger clone sits a single nucleotide away, making a read error possible. The J gene is TRBJ2-5, the V gene TRBV5-5; D is perhaps TRBD2 (5 bases). Germline-derived CDR1 and CDR2 are SGHKS and YYEKEE (reference sequence). CDR3 length: 14 residues. V dropped 2 bases and J dropped 9 bases, with 17 bases sitting between them. CDR3 amino acids: CASSFGYGVEAQYF. The CDR3 coding sequence is TGTGCCAGCAGCTTCGGATACGGGGTGGAGGCCCAGTACTTC.

This clonotype is classed as medium-sized (0.01 to 0.1%). The J gene is TRBJ2-7, the V gene TRBV10-3; TRBD2 agrees at 9 bases. Germline values: CDR1 ENHRY, CDR2 SYGVKD. After removal of 10 bases from V and 7 bases from J, the junction contained 14 bases not matched to a gene. This CDR3 has 14 residues. The CDR3 sequence is CASATGLALSEQYF. CDR3 bases: TGTGCCAGCGCCACTGGACTAGCGCTGAGTGAGCAGTACTTC.

This clonotype was seen ten or more times. The chain recombines TRBV12-5 with TRBJ1-5; TRBD1 aligns across 8 bases. Germline V CDR1 and CDR2: LGHNT, FRNRAP. Germline trimming cut 4 bases from V and 0 bases from J; bases unmatched to any gene: 8. This CDR3 comprises 17 residues. The CDR3 nucleotides read TGTGCTAGTGGTTCTAGGACAGGGAGAGATAGCAATCAGCCCCAGCATTTT. Translated: CASGSRTGRDSNQPQHF.

The rearrangement links TRBV19 to TRBJ1-2; D ambiguous. The CDR3 runs 15 residues. The germline V gene encodes CDR1 LNHDA and CDR2 SQIVND (reference sequence). The germline V and J ends were trimmed by 3 bases and 5 bases, with 16 bases remaining between them. CDR3 protein: CASSIFQEIGYGYTF. The CDR3 DNA sequence: TGTGCCAGTAGTATCTTTCAGGAGATTGGGTATGGCTACACCTTC.

This clonotype was recorded many times. The J gene is TRBJ1-5, the V gene TRBV29-1, with D possibly being TRBD1 (5 bases). The CDR3 loop spans 13 amino acids. CDR1 and CDR2 from the germline V gene are SQVTM and ANQGSEA. V lost 4 bases to trimming and J lost 3 bases, with 10 bases between them. Here the CDR3 reads CSVGQGNNQPQHF. The CDR3 nucleotides read TGCAGCGTTGGCCAGGGCAACAATCAGCCCCAGCATTTT. The full variable domain, in which reference TRBV29-1 and TRBJ1-5 provide the parts outside the CDR3, is SAVISQKPSRDICQRGTSLTIQCQVDSQVTMMFWYRQQPGQSLTLIATANQGSEATYESGFVIDKFPISRPNLTFSTLTVSNMSPEDSSIYLCSVGQGNNQPQHFGDGTRLSIL.

In its sample, this clonotype was seen a few times. The chain links TRBV7-2 to TRBJ2-1, with D hard to call. The CDR3 length is 12 residues. The V gene's germline CDR1 is SGHTA and CDR2 FQGNSA. Trimming pared 2 bases from V and 12 bases from J, leaving 11 bases between. CDR3 DNA sequence: TGTGCCAGCAGCTTAAACCCAAGCGCGCAGTTCTTC. It encodes CASSLNPSAQFF.

The chain uses TRBV7-2 and TRBJ1-1; the D is unclear. V lost 4 bases, J lost 1 base, and 7 bases lay in between. CDR3 length: 13 residues. CDR1 is SGHTA, CDR2 FQGNSA, per germline. The chain's CDR3 is CASSSPSNTEAFF. The CDR3 DNA reads as TGTGCCAGCAGCTCTCCTTCGAACACTGAAGCTTTCTTT. The whole variable domain, filled in from reference TRBV7-2 and TRBJ1-1, reads GAGVSQSPSNKVTEKGKDVELRCDPISGHTALYWYRQSLGQGLEFLIYFQGNSAPDKSGLPSDRFSAERTGGSVSTLTIQRTQQEDSAVYLCASSSPSNTEAFFGQGTRLTVV.

This clonotype was picked up many times. The V gene is TRBV12-3 or TRBV12-4, the J gene TRBJ2-5; 7 nucleotides agree with TRBD2. The V gene end was trimmed by 7 bases and the J gene end by 5 bases; junction bases not matched to a gene: 19. The CDR3 is 17 residues long. The CDR3 DNA reads as TGTGCCAGCAACTGGGGGGGTGGGGGTTCCAGTAGGGAGACCCAGTACTTC. Protein: CASNWGGGGSSRETQYF.